The 10 T cell receptor beta chains below were found in one sample sequenced in a study of cytomegalovirus exposure and HLA in healthy donors. In the PCR, 60 Vbeta and 13 Jbeta primers were used. Sequenced by immunoSEQ multiplex PCR; TCRdb stores in-frame clones only, minus some. The sample has 80,000 to 100,000 clones, 81% seen once. Sequencing was carried out using PBMCs. Receptors originate from a man in his forties in good health and CMV-seronegative.

This clone was seen just once. The chain combines TRBV28 with TRBJ2-5, with TRBD2 identical over 7 bases. The DNA end is more similar to TRBJ2-7, so the J call may be wrong. There are 13 residues in the CDR3. Germline V lookup: CDR1 MDHEN, CDR2 SYDVKM. Here the CDR3 DNA reads TGTGCCAGCATCCTGGGAGGGTCCTACGAGCAGTACTTC. Its translation is CASILGGSYEQYF.

The chain employs TRBV19 and TRBJ1-3; D may be TRBD1 (6 bases). The CDR3 totals 16 residues. With 5 bases removed from V and 0 bases from J, the gap between germline ends came to 14 bases. Germline V CDR1 and CDR2: LNHDA, SQIVND (reference sequence). CDR3 residues: CASSQGRSLSGNTIYF. The CDR3 DNA is TGTGCCAGTAGTCAGGGGAGAAGCCTCTCTGGAAACACCATATATTTT.

The chain recombines TRBV5-1 with TRBJ2-5; a possible D gene is TRBD1 (6 bases). Deletions cut 4 bases from V and 1 base from J, with 11 bases between. The germline CDR1 and CDR2 sequences are SGHRS and YFSETQ. The CDR3 extends over 14 amino acids. The CDR3 DNA reads TGCGCCAGCAGCCAAGGACAGAGCCAAGAGACCCAGTACTTC. It codes for CASSQGQSQETQYF.

This clone was detected only once. The gene calls are TRBV7-9 and TRBJ2-7, with a tentative D call TRBD2 (6 bases). Trimming removed 1 base at V and 6 bases at J, with 10 bases between. The germline gives CDR1 SEHNR, CDR2 FQNEAQ (reference sequence). The length of the CDR3 is 13 residues. DNA for the CDR3: TGTGCCAGCAGCTTAGGGGGGGTGTCCGAGCAGTACTTC. Protein: CASSLGGVSEQYF.

This clone turned up a few times. The chain uses TRBV2 and TRBJ1-5; D is possibly TRBD1 (5 bases). With 7 bases removed from V and 6 bases from J, the gap between germline ends came to 13 bases. There are 13 residues in the CDR3. Germline values: CDR1 SNHLY, CDR2 FYNNEI. This CDR3 reads CASTQQEGQPQHF. The CDR3, as DNA: TGTGCCAGCACCCAACAGGAGGGTCAGCCCCAGCATTTT. Drawing the rest from reference TRBV2 and TRBJ1-5, the complete variable domain is EPEVTQTPSHQVTQMGQEVILRCVPISNHLYFYWYRQILGQKVEFLVSFYNNEISEKSEIFDDQFSVERPDGSNFTLKIRSTKLEDSAMYFCASTQQEGQPQHFGDGTRLSIL.

The chain recombines TRBV19 with TRBJ2-7; possible D gene TRBD1, 5 bases. The length of the CDR3 is 13 residues. V lost 6 bases to trimming and J lost 2 bases, with 11 bases between them. Germline-derived CDR1 and CDR2 are LNHDA and SQIVND (reference sequence). The DNA for the CDR3 is TGTGCCAGTAGCGTGGGGCCGACCTACGAGCAGTACTTC. Translated: CASSVGPTYEQYF.

The chain recombines TRBV5-6 with TRBJ2-7, with 8 bases that match TRBD1. The CDR3 has 13 residues. J lost 3 bases, V lost 4 bases, and 3 bases had no gene match. Germline lookup yields CDR1 SGHDT and CDR2 YYEEEE. The CDR3 loop reads CASSRQGRYEQYF. The CDR3 coding sequence is TGTGCCAGCAGCAGACAGGGGCGCTACGAGCAGTACTTC.

The chain has TRBV7-9 and TRBJ1-1, with TRBD1 as a possible D gene (5 bases). Trimming took off 5 bases at V and 6 bases at J, with 16 bases between the two ends. Germline V lookup: CDR1 SEHNR, CDR2 FQNEAQ (reference sequence). The length of the CDR3 is 14 residues. This chain's CDR3 is CASSLDQGGAEAFF. As DNA, the CDR3 is TGTGCCAGCAGCCTAGACCAGGGAGGAGCTGAAGCTTTCTTT.

This clone was detected once. The chain uses TRBV5-1 and TRBJ1-6, with TRBD1 identical over 8 bases. CDR3 length equals 15 residues. V lost 4 bases, J lost 5 bases, and 5 bases stayed unmatched. The V gene's germline CDR1 is SGHRS and CDR2 YFSETQ. The CDR3, as DNA: TGCGCCAGCAGCCCAACAGGGGGTCATAATTCACCCCTCCACTTT. As protein: CASSPTGGHNSPLHF.

This chain connects TRBV4-1 to TRBJ1-3, with D unresolved. Germline loops: CDR1 MGHRA, CDR2 YSYEKL. The germline V and J ends were trimmed by 5 bases and 0 bases, with 11 bases remaining between them. The CDR3 consists of 15 residues. In DNA, the CDR3 is TGCGCCAGCAGCGATTTTACCGGCTCTGGAAACACCATATATTTT. Its translation is CASSDFTGSGNTIYF.